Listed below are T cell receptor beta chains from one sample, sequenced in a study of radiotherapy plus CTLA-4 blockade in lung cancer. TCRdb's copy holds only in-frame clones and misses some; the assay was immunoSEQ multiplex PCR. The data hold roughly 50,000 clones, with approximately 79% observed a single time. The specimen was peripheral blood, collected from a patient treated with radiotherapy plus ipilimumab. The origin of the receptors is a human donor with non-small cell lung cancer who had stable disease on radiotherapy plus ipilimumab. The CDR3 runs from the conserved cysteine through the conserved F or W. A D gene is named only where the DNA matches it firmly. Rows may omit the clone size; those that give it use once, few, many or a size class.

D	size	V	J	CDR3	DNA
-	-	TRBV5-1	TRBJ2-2	CASSLAPDTGELFF	TGCGCCAGCAGCTTGGCCCCGGACACCGGGGAGCTGTTTTTT
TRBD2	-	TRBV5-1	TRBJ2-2	CASSTGGETGELFF	TGCGCCAGCAGCACCGGGGGGGAGACCGGGGAGCTGTTTTTT
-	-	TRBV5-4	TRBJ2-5	CASSQSRVKETQYF	TGTGCCAGCAGCCAAAGCAGGGTTAAAGAGACCCAGTACTTC
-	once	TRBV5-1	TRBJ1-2	CASSHTPRDQGMGGYTF	TGCGCCAGCAGCCACACTCCCCGGGATCAGGGAATGGGTGGCTACACCTTC
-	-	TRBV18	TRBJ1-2	CASSTAGTGGGYTF	TGTGCCAGCTCCACGGCGGGGACTGGCGGAGGCTACACCTTC
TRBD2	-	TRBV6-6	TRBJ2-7	CASSWGGSFYEQYF	TGTGCCAGCAGTTGGGGGGGGTCCTTCTACGAGCAGTACTTC
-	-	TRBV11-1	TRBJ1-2	CASSPRGTVGGYGYTF	TGTGCCAGCAGTCCACGGGGTACAGTCGGAGGCTATGGCTACACCTTC
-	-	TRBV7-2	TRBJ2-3	CASSLVLAGLQYF	TGTGCCAGCAGCTTAGTTTTGGCGGGGTTGCAGTATTTT
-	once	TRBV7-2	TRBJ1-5	CASSQMGVGQPQHF	TGTGCCAGCAGCCAAATGGGGGTGGGTCAGCCCCAGCATTTT
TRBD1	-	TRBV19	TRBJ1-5	CATAQGNSNQPQHF	TGTGCCACTGCACAGGGGAATAGCAATCAGCCCCAGCATTTT
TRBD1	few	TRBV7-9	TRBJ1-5	CASAGQGASQPQHF	TGTGCCAGCGCCGGACAGGGGGCCTCTCAGCCCCAGCATTTT
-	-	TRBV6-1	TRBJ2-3	CAGTDTQYF	TGTGCCGGCACAGATACGCAGTATTTT
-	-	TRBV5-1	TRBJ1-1	CASSLAPGKATEAFF	TGCGCCAGCAGCTTGGCTCCAGGGAAGGCAACTGAAGCTTTCTTT
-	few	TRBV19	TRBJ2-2	CASSGFTGTDTGELFF	TGTGCCAGTAGTGGATTTACCGGGACGGACACCGGGGAGCTGTTTTTT
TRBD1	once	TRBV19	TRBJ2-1	CASSIDGAGTGVGSEQFF	TGTGCCAGTAGTATAGATGGGGCCGGGACAGGGGTAGGCAGTGAGCAGTTCTTC
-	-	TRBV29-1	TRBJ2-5	CSAPQGAGSETQYF	TGCAGCGCCCCACAGGGCGCGGGTAGCGAGACCCAGTACTTC
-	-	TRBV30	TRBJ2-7	CAWSSGSYEQYF	TGTGCCTGGAGTTCGGGTTCCTACGAGCAGTACTTC
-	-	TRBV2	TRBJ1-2	CASRRLAQGGGAGYTF	TGTGCCAGCAGGCGGCTAGCTCAGGGAGGGGGTGCTGGCTACACCTTC
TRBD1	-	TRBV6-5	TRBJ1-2	CASTEGQGNYGYTF	TGTGCCAGCACAGAGGGACAGGGGAACTATGGCTACACCTTC
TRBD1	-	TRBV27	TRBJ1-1	CASSPGQMNTEAFF	TGTGCCAGCAGCCCGGGACAGATGAACACTGAAGCTTTCTTT
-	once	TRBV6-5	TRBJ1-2	CASRRGARNYGYTF	TGTGCCAGCAGGAGGGGGGCGCGAAACTATGGCTACACCTTC
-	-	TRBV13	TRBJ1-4	CASSLAVGGGKLFF	TGTGCCAGCAGCTTAGCTGTGGGCGGCGGAAAACTGTTTTTT
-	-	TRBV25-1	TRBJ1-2	CASSESVRGYTF	TGTGCCAGCAGTGAAAGTGTTCGTGGCTACACCTTC
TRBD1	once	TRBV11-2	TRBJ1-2	CASSLARDRDRYGYTF	TGTGCCAGCAGCTTGGCGCGGGACAGGGATCGCTATGGCTACACCTTC
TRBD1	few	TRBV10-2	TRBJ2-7	CASSVRTGGSNEQYF	TGCGCCAGCAGTGTCAGGACAGGGGGCTCTAACGAGCAGTACTTC
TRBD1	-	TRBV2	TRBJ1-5	CASSKTTGYNQPQHF	TGTGCCAGCAGTAAAACGACAGGGTACAATCAGCCCCAGCATTTT
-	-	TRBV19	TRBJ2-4	CATCGTSLNIQYF	TGTGCCACCTGCGGAACCAGTCTAAACATTCAGTACTTC